This T cell receptor beta chain is from a study of cytomegalovirus exposure and HLA in healthy donors (dated by TCRdb to 2016 to 2017). Looking at the study overall: An earlier analysis of roughly 610 of the donors reported about 300 Gb of sequence data and 95 million to 140 million unique TCR beta sequences obtained from roughly 170 million T cells. An early release that covered some 630 HLA-typed donors contained approximately 300 gigabases of sequencing data and about 93 million unique TCR sequences. The genetic ancestry cluster associated with self-reported Caucasian donors included roughly four fifths of the 398 genotyped donors. The study aimed to test whether signatures of past pathogen exposure could be identified by cataloging public T cell receptors. The T cell repertoires of about 700 subjects were profiled by immunosequencing and related to cytomegalovirus serostatus. A separate validation cohort of 100 to 150 different subjects was used in addition to the 666-subject first cohort. To predict cytomegalovirus infection status, the study brought together high-throughput TCR immunosequencing, statistical association of individual TCRs with disease status, and machine learning. A later analysis re-analyzed previously published TCR beta repertoires from hundreds of donors and added high-resolution HLA genotyping to study TCR occurrence patterns. Rather than drawing on any new phenotypic data, the later analysis identified candidate immune exposures from TCR beta sequences and the way those sequences occurred across donors. In an earlier analysis of roughly 600 of the donors, high-throughput TCR beta sequencing was used to judge whether each TCR beta V gene segment behaved as functional or pseudogenic. Donor age, sex, ethnicity and CMV serostatus were compiled together with the repertoire data. A later genetic analysis used genome-wide SNP genotypes for about 55% of the 666 donors, treating that subset as a discovery cohort. Every repertoire in the discovery cohort had been generated on one and the same sequencing platform. Class I and class II HLA loci were covered by the typing at four-digit resolution. The number of donors typed differed by locus, with about 629-630 for A, B, C, DRB1 and DQB1, 522 for DQA1, approximately 570 for DPA1, and roughly 450 for DPB1. Roughly 5 DR-DQ haplotypes were handled as single units for association and clustering, since linkage in the cohort was strong. Across 300 to 500 genotyped donors of the cohort, an average of approximately 240,000 unique TCR beta nucleotide sequences per donor were sequenced, and roughly 20% of those sequences were non-productive.

Libraries were prepared through the immunoSEQ multiplex PCR assay. A mixture of 60 forward primers for TCR Vbeta segments and 13 reverse primers for TCR Jbeta segments was used in the multiplex PCR. Amplification of the CDR3 region of rearranged TCR beta genes was performed with a multiplex PCR assay on genomic DNA. On the Illumina HiSeq System, the amplified TCR beta libraries were sequenced as 87-base-pair reads. As for how the authors treated the data: A later analysis tallied 75 million to 95 million unique TCR beta chains across the approximately 670 repertoires, and about 12 million of those chains were shared by two or more donors. To remove PCR and sequencing errors, raw reads were error-corrected and collapsed into unique sequences using a nearest-neighbor algorithm that merged closely related sequences. To assign V, D and J gene segments, CDR3 sequences were aligned to IMGT reference sequences. Each retained sequence needed at least a six-nucleotide match to both a V gene segment and a J gene segment. Rearrangements were classified as productive when the CDR3 lacked stop codons and remained in frame with V and J, and all other rearrangements were classified as non-productive. Following IMGT convention, CDR3 was defined as the stretch from the second conserved V-encoded cysteine to the conserved J-encoded phenylalanine. Sequences without an unambiguous match to a single V gene segment were excluded from the earlier analysis of about 630 of the donors. In an earlier analysis of 587 of the donors, V segments were called functional above 56.7% productive rearrangements and were called segregating when the between-donor standard deviation exceeded 5%. A statistical classification framework was built to diagnose cytomegalovirus status from the catalog of TCR beta chain sequences. In a later analysis, TCR nucleotide sequences were compared against IMGT/GENE-DB human TR gene sequences so that V and J genes could be assigned. In a later analysis, CDR3 sequences and most-parsimonious VDJ recombination scenarios were assigned using the TCRdist pipeline. In a later analysis, every TCR beta chain was defined by the combination of its CDR3 amino acid sequence and its V-gene family, and reads without a unique V-gene family were dropped. A later analysis removed several hundred highly shared, low-generation-probability nucleotide sequences to deal with suspected cross-contamination and a sequencing artifact. In a later analysis, a clonal expansion index was calculated for each public chain from normalized within-repertoire ranks of inferred template counts. A later analysis computed generation probabilities with a VDJ recombination model fitted to out-of-frame rearrangements, and checked the results against IGoR. In a later analysis, hypergeometric tests were used to score TCR-TCR, TCR-HLA and TCR-CMV co-occurrence, with a repertoire-size bias correction applied to TCR pairs. In a later analysis, false discovery rates were estimated by permuting HLA or CMV assignments 20 times. In a later analysis, co-occurring TCRs were grouped using DBSCAN, with TCRdist sequence similarity added in when clustering inside HLA-allele-positive subsets. For co-occurrence clustering, repertoires with fewer than 30,000 or more than 120,000 public chains were excluded, along with about five repertoires with anomalous nucleotide sharing. TCRdb re-hosts the immuneACCESS table, in-frame sequences only. Its copies lack some clones; in the studies checked, an unresolved V gene accounts for under half of them, and the cause for the rest is not known. V and J calls and clone size are copied from that table; D and trimming were computed from the DNA. Counted in this sample were approximately 170,000 clones; roughly four fifths of them appeared once. Less than 1.2% of the sample is held by the ten biggest clonotypes.

The cohort comprised more than 550 healthy bone marrow donors. At the time of sampling, every cohort member was nominally healthy, though immune exposures that went unrecorded were likely present. The donor tested CMV seronegative, placing the donor among the 350 to 400 seronegative members of the cohort. A peripheral blood sample was provided by each donor, and peripheral blood mononuclear cells were used for TCR beta sequencing. The Qiagen DNeasy Blood Extraction Kit was used to extract genomic DNA from the blood cell samples. The paper's findings and limits, for the study overall: In both the original and validation cohorts, the classifier was reported to diagnose cytomegalovirus status with high specificity and sensitivity. Linkage disequilibrium might explain the correlated functional status among segregating V segments, but an unknown experimental factor could not be ruled out. Presence/absence analyses assumed roughly uniform sequencing depth across donors, an assumption that may not hold. An earlier analysis of around 500 of the donors showed that most TCR beta V segments appeared in productive rearrangements either about 87% or about 30% of the time, which broadly matched IMGT annotations. Strong co-occurrence of HLA alleles, especially DR and DQ, made assigning TCR associations to individual alleles difficult. V-gene and J-gene trimming of TCR beta chains was associated with a missense DCLRE1C variant in a later genetic analysis, and the association was replicated in an independent cohort. Across donors, most TCR sequences were observed very rarely, whereas some public TCRs were present in many individuals. A later analysis found that HLA-associated TCR beta chains were more clonally expanded and had lower generation probabilities than equally common non-associated chains. The study gave a list of around 170 TCR beta chains associated with cytomegalovirus. Only TCR beta chains were sequenced in this cohort, and the absence of alpha or paired-chain data limited detectable features. CMV serostatus was the only immune exposure information available for the cohort. In a later analysis, several top co-occurrence clusters were reported to appear linked to parvovirus B19, influenza, CMV and Epstein-Barr virus. Because counts were too low, roughly 16 rarely observed V segments, including chromosome 9 orphons, were left out of the earlier analysis of about 500 of the donors. A later analysis associated 16,951 TCR beta sequences with specific HLA alleles at a false discovery rate of 0.05. Some IMGT-functional V segments, including TRBV6-2 and TRBV6-3, could not be distinguished by the 87-base-pair reads and were therefore excluded. Most CMV-associated TCR beta chains appeared to be HLA-restricted in a later analysis, and the HLA associations seemed to be driven largely by CMV exposure. A further reported finding was that TCR beta sequences accurately predicted the HLA-A and HLA-B alleles for most subjects in the first cohort. The authors suggested that the approach could potentially be extended to other disease states and immunological phenotypes. The sequencing pipeline was judged likely to have produced a cluster of highly shared sequence variants as a technical artifact. In a later analysis, TCR association rates were found to vary across HLA loci, with the most associated TCRs seen for DRB1 alleles and the fewest for HLA-C alleles. Because HLA typing was unavailable for some donors at each locus, only the typed subset was used in association tests. A few of the identified cytomegalovirus-associated TCR beta chains were confirmed in vitro to be specific for cytomegalovirus antigens. Compared with the 666-donor mean, donors in an Asian-associated ancestry cluster had fewer N-insertions in productive TCRs, according to a later genetic analysis.

V lost 4 bases and J lost 0 bases; the stretch between them is 13 bases long. Looking up the germline V gene yields CDR1 SGHRS and CDR2 YFSETQ. The CDR3 runs 15 amino acids, cysteine and phenylalanine included. Only the CDR3 part of the read is kept: 45 bases, read in frame from the first base. On this clone itself: There is no known antigen for this receptor. Per-base quality was not reported, and no clone a single base away is much larger than it.

The sequence was collected from a woman in her thirties or forties in good health and CMV-seronegative. The sequenced material came from PBMCs. The chain is assembled from TRBV5-1 and TRBJ2-5; TRBD1 is possibly the D segment (5 matching bases). Read as DNA, the sequence is TGCGCCAGCAGCGCACCCACAGGATACCAAGAGACCCAGTACTTC. This codes for CASSAPTGYQETQYF.